This T cell receptor (beta chain) originates from a study of T cells after posttransplantation cyclophosphamide. Study-level points and caveats: Donor CD8+ memory clones often dominated recipient blood repertoires at later times. Recipient CMV seropositivity and CMV reactivation strongly tracked TRB clonality. TRB overlap between skin or GI tissue T cells and blood was limited.

Cyclophosphamide on days +3 and +4 followed busulfan-fludarabine conditioning and a marrow graft. The CDR3 consists of 16 residues. V trimming: 0 bases; J trimming: 3 bases; junction bases outside the gene matches: 8. Germline V gives CDR1 MNHEY, CDR2 SMNVEV (reference sequence). Data came from immunoSEQ multiplex PCR; TCRdb stores just in-frame clones and leaves some out. The sample was found to contain tens of thousands of clones, and every one recurs. This clone was detected many times. Its antigen is currently unknown. This chain links TRBV27 with TRBJ2-7; 7 bases are shared with TRBD1. The sample in question was PBMCs, obtained after allogeneic stem cell transplant with posttransplant cyclophosphamide. This receptor was obtained from a young adult male patient who received an allogeneic stem cell transplant from a related donor, was CMV-positive, and had no GVHD. Some T cells may be the graft donor's. CDR3 protein: CASSLSGDSTFYEQYF. The CDR3 region has the DNA TGTGCCAGCAGTTTATCCGGGGACAGTACTTTCTACGAGCAGTACTTC.